A selection of T cell receptor beta chains follows, all from one sample in a study of control samples from healthy donors and cancer patients. Sequencing used immunoSEQ multiplex PCR; TCRdb keeps in-frame clones, though not all of them. The sample holds approximately 120,000 clones, 80% to 90% seen once. The sequencing sample was made of blood. These receptor sequences come from a man aged 40-55 years in good health. The CDR3 runs from the conserved cysteine through the conserved F or W. D genes are given only for firm matches. Size tells how often a clone was seen (once, few, many) or the class of an expanded clone, and some rows leave it out.

CDR3 protein	CDR3 DNA	V gene	J gene	CDR3 length	clone size	D gene
CASSEAPRGGLTQYF	TGTGCCAGCAGTGAAGCCCCCCGGGGTGGGCTTACGCAGTATTTT	TRBV6-1	TRBJ2-3	15	-	-
CSVTGTRRNEQFF	TGCAGCGTCACCGGGACTAGGAGGAATGAGCAGTTCTTC	TRBV29-1	TRBJ2-1	13	-	TRBD2
CATSDFRVNNEQFF	TGTGCCACCAGTGATTTCAGGGTCAACAATGAGCAGTTCTTC	TRBV24-1	TRBJ2-1	14	-	-
CASSLDLGPEAFF	TGTGCCAGCAGCTTAGACCTTGGTCCCGAAGCTTTCTTT	TRBV11-3	TRBJ1-1	13	-	-
CASTKPGRDEKLFF	TGTGCCAGCACCAAACCCGGCAGGGATGAAAAACTGTTTTTT	TRBV11-2	TRBJ1-4	14	-	-
CASSPRTSGYNEQFF	TGTGCCAGCAGCCCTCGGACTAGCGGGTACAATGAGCAGTTCTTC	TRBV6-6	TRBJ2-1	15	once	TRBD2
CASSVQGTYQETQYF	TGTGCCAGCAGTGTACAGGGGACCTACCAAGAGACCCAGTACTTC	TRBV25-1	TRBJ2-5	15	-	TRBD1
CASSFNGVGSQHF	TGTGCCAGCAGCTTTAACGGGGTCGGGTCCCAGCATTTT	TRBV5-5	TRBJ1-5	13	few	-
CATSETGLGQPQHF	TGTGCCACCAGTGAAACAGGGTTGGGACAGCCCCAGCATTTT	TRBV24-1	TRBJ1-5	14	-	-
CASSFSDTQYF	TGTGCCAGCAGCTTCTCAGATACGCAGTATTTT	TRBV11-3	TRBJ2-3	11	-	-
CASSLQPPTSSNQPQHF	TGCGCCAGCAGCCTCCAACCCCCTACAAGTAGCAATCAGCCCCAGCATTTT	TRBV4-1	TRBJ1-5	17	-	-
CASSRGGSNTGELFF	TGTGCCAGCAGCAGAGGGGGCTCCAACACCGGGGAGCTGTTTTTT	TRBV7-3	TRBJ2-2	15	-	TRBD1
CASSQEGGQGGYEQFF	TGTGCCAGCAGCCAAGAAGGTGGACAGGGGGGGTATGAGCAGTTCTTC	TRBV4-2	TRBJ2-1	16	-	TRBD1
CASSLAESSGANVLTF	TGCGCCAGCAGCTTGGCCGAGAGCTCTGGGGCCAACGTCCTGACTTTC	TRBV5-1	TRBJ2-6	16	-	-
CASSSLEGRGGQNIQYF	TGTGCCAGCAGCAGCTTAGAGGGCCGGGGCGGGCAAAACATTCAGTACTTC	TRBV11-2	TRBJ2-4	17	-	-
CASSSESTPGNTIYF	TGTGCCAGCAGCTCCGAGTCGACACCTGGAAACACCATATATTTT	TRBV7-9	TRBJ1-3	15	-	-
CAWSNPTRGIGNSPLHF	TGTGCCTGGAGTAATCCCACCAGGGGCATCGGTAATTCACCCCTCCACTTT	TRBV30	TRBJ1-6	17	-	-
CASSGRRGVGYTF	TGTGCCAGCAGTGGCCGTAGGGGAGTTGGCTACACCTTC	TRBV25-1	TRBJ1-2	13	-	-
CASSQGTNYGYTF	TGTGCCAGCAGCCAGGGTACTAACTATGGCTACACCTTC	TRBV11-3	TRBJ1-2	13	few	-
CASSPWGLSQHF	TGTGCCAGTAGTCCCTGGGGTCTGTCCCAGCATTTT	TRBV19	TRBJ1-5	12	-	-
CASSFNPTGELFF	TGTGCCAGCAGTTTCAATCCGACCGGGGAGCTGTTTTTT	TRBV12-3/TRBV12-4	TRBJ2-2	13	-	-
CATSDRTGGFYEQYF	TGTGCCACCAGTGACCGGACAGGGGGCTTCTACGAGCAGTACTTC	TRBV24-1	TRBJ2-7	15	-	TRBD1
CASNRDRAYEQYF	TGTGCCAGCAACCGGGACAGGGCGTACGAGCAGTACTTC	TRBV12-3/TRBV12-4	TRBJ2-7	13	-	TRBD1
CAWSVQGALGRNQPQHF	TGTGCCTGGAGTGTTCAGGGGGCCCTCGGTCGAAATCAGCCCCAGCATTTT	TRBV30	TRBJ1-5	17	-	TRBD1
CASSQRTSGGGSYNEQFF	TGCGCCAGCAGCCAGAGGACTAGCGGGGGAGGCTCCTACAATGAGCAGTTCTTC	TRBV4-3	TRBJ2-1	18	-	TRBD2
CASSATNTDTQYF	TGTGCCAGCAGTGCGACCAACACAGATACGCAGTATTTT	TRBV6-6	TRBJ2-3	13	-	-
CATSDSRTEFRVPQHF	TGTGCCACCAGTGATTCTCGGACGGAATTTAGAGTGCCCCAGCATTTT	TRBV24-1	TRBJ1-5	16	once	-
CASTPTEGAGNTEAFF	TGTGCCAGTACCCCCACCGAGGGGGCAGGGAACACTGAAGCTTTCTTT	TRBV19	TRBJ1-1	16	-	TRBD1
CASSFDRASYNEQFF	TGTGCCAGCAGCTTTGACAGGGCCTCCTACAATGAGCAGTTCTTC	TRBV11-3	TRBJ2-1	15	once	TRBD1
CASRGHPNTEAFF	TGTGCCAGTAGGGGACATCCGAACACTGAAGCTTTCTTT	TRBV19	TRBJ1-1	13	-	-
CASSYSQGGGTQYF	TGTGCCAGCAGTTACAGTCAAGGGGGGGGGACCCAGTACTTC	TRBV6-2/TRBV6-3	TRBJ2-5	14	-	-
CASSRDRDYGYTF	TGTGCCAGCAGCCGAGACAGGGACTATGGCTACACCTTC	TRBV9	TRBJ1-2	13	-	TRBD1
CASSFGANSYNEQFF	TGCGCCAGCAGCTTCGGGGCGAACTCCTACAATGAGCAGTTCTTC	TRBV5-1	TRBJ2-1	15	-	-
CASSQKISSGGYIQYF	TGCGCCAGCAGCCAGAAGATTAGTAGCGGGGGTTACATTCAGTACTTC	TRBV4-1	TRBJ2-4	16	-	TRBD2
CSARIGQGGSRNTEAFF	TGCAGCGCCCGAATCGGACAGGGGGGATCGAGGAACACTGAAGCTTTCTTT	TRBV29-1	TRBJ1-1	17	-	TRBD1
CASSGGAGAGETQYF	TGTGCCAGCAGCGGCGGAGCGGGGGCCGGGGAGACCCAGTACTTC	TRBV25-1	TRBJ2-5	15	-	TRBD2
CASSQGQGKETQYF	TGCGCCAGCAGCCAAGGACAGGGGAAAGAGACCCAGTACTTC	TRBV4-3	TRBJ2-5	14	-	TRBD1
CAGSLDAGTQPQHF	TGTGCCGGCAGCTTAGATGCGGGTACTCAGCCCCAGCATTTT	TRBV7-9	TRBJ1-5	14	once	-
CASSQDYVTGNTIYF	TGCGCCAGCAGCCAAGATTACGTTACTGGAAACACCATATATTTT	TRBV4-1	TRBJ1-3	15	-	-
CASSPEGQSYSPLHF	TGTGCCAGCTCACCAGAGGGGCAATCTTATTCACCCCTCCACTTT	TRBV18	TRBJ1-6	15	-	-
CAWSLGGSSETQYF	TGTGCCTGGAGTCTGGGGGGGAGTTCAGAGACCCAGTACTTC	TRBV30	TRBJ2-5	14	-	TRBD2
CASSSPGGGFWDQPQHF	TGTGCCAGCAGTTCGCCGGGAGGGGGGTTTTGGGATCAGCCCCAGCATTTT	TRBV6-2/TRBV6-3	TRBJ1-5	17	-	-
CSAPVSTEAFF	TGCAGTGCCCCCGTCTCCACTGAAGCTTTCTTT	TRBV20-1	TRBJ1-1	11	-	-
CASNNWNSGANVLTF	TGTGCCAGTAATAATTGGAACTCTGGGGCCAACGTCCTGACTTTC	TRBV19	TRBJ2-6	15	-	-
CASSQDLGTYNEQFF	TGCGCCAGCAGCCAAGATCTCGGCACCTACAATGAGCAGTTCTTC	TRBV4-3	TRBJ2-1	15	-	-
CASSGKGTTIGNTIYF	TGTGCCAGCAGTGGTAAGGGGACCACTATCGGAAACACCATATATTTT	TRBV6-4	TRBJ1-3	16	-	-
CASSSGDYGYTF	TGTGCCAGCAGCTCCGGGGACTATGGCTACACCTTC	TRBV7-9	TRBJ1-2	12	-	-
CASRHRQGGYTF	TGTGCCAGTAGACATAGACAGGGAGGCTACACCTTC	TRBV19	TRBJ1-2	12	once	TRBD1
CASSPSSGTGVTGGPYEQYF	TGTGCCAGCAGCCCGAGCTCCGGGACAGGGGTGACGGGGGGGCCTTACGAGCAGTACTTC	TRBV9	TRBJ2-7	20	-	TRBD1
CATSRDHGQGELFF	TGTGCCACCAGCAGAGATCATGGACAGGGCGAACTGTTTTTT	TRBV15	TRBJ1-4	14	-	TRBD1
CASSLDVQSNEQFF	TGTGCCAGCTCCCTCGATGTACAGAGCAATGAGCAGTTCTTC	TRBV18	TRBJ2-1	14	once	-
CASSYYQGLNEQFF	TGTGCCAGCAGTTACTATCAGGGTTTGAATGAGCAGTTCTTC	TRBV6-6	TRBJ2-1	14	-	-
CASSYATGTVGWAFF	TGTGCCAGCAGTTACGCTACAGGGACGGTAGGTTGGGCTTTCTTT	TRBV6-2/TRBV6-3	TRBJ1-1	15	-	-
CASSLAGKRRGNTEAFF	TGTGCCAGCAGCTTAGCAGGTAAGCGCAGGGGGAACACTGAAGCTTTCTTT	TRBV7-7	TRBJ1-1	17	-	-
CASSYGGTGRFEAFF	TGTGCCAGCAGTTACGGGGGGACAGGGAGGTTTGAAGCTTTCTTT	TRBV6-2/TRBV6-3	TRBJ1-1	15	-	TRBD1
CATSRDRGRETQYF	TGTGCCACCAGCAGGGACAGGGGGCGAGAGACCCAGTACTTC	TRBV15	TRBJ2-5	14	-	TRBD1
CAWSVGRGMNTEAFF	TGTGCCTGGAGTGTAGGCAGGGGGATGAACACTGAAGCTTTCTTT	TRBV30	TRBJ1-1	15	once	TRBD1
CASSFSGAGGETQYF	TGCGCCAGCAGCTTCTCCGGGGCCGGGGGCGAGACCCAGTACTTC	TRBV5-1	TRBJ2-5	15	-	-